The TCR beta chain described here comes from a study of blood T cell repertoires in COVID-19. Study-wide context: PBMCs, B-cell-depleted T cells, or T cells were the source of the cDNA or gDNA that made up the material.

This clone occurred a few times. This CDR3 is 15 amino acids long. CDR1 SNHLY and CDR2 FYNNEI come from the germline V gene. The V and J ends lost 10 bases and 7 bases respectively, with 20 bases between them. The age range of participants was 18 to 89 years, with residence in 20 to 25 US areas. Researchers sorted participants into cohorts using their self-reported clinical history. As originally analysed: Amplification with reference gene primers provided the estimates of nucleated cell counts. Sequencing was performed with immunoSEQ multiplex PCR; in TCRdb, only in-frame clones are kept and a portion is missing. V and J calls plus clone size are reproduced from that table; the DNA served to infer D and trimming. The repertoire holds around 200,000 clones, with 86% as singletons.

This receptor was identified in a woman aged 25 to 39 who had been exposed to COVID-19. This chain links TRBV2 with TRBJ1-6; a possible D gene is TRBD1 (5 bases). Material for sequencing was PBMCs or T cells enriched from blood (not recorded which). The CDR3 spells CATGGGVQVNSPLHF. CDR3 nucleotide sequence: TGTGCCACCGGGGGAGGGGTGCAAGTAAATTCACCCCTCCACTTT.